This TCR beta chain originates from a study of shared clonotypes between healthy human individuals. Study-wide points: In this cohort, only blood was sampled, and tissue repertoires likely differ.

The CDR3 loop spans 16 amino acids. V shed 2 bases and J shed 9 bases, with 20 bases lying between them. As for this clone: What it recognizes is unknown.

Selected positively for CCR7 and CD45RO-negative, naive CD8 cells excluded terminally differentiated effector memory CD45RA+ cells. Donors, without exception, were Caucasian adults residing in Nashville, Tennessee. Across several immunoSEQ plates, the genomic DNA of each subset was split evenly. The authors loaded 200 ng DNA, 27,000 or so T cell genomes, into sorted-subset replicate PCRs. The table came from immunoSEQ multiplex PCR; TCRdb's copy has only in-frame clones and leaves some out. The data hold 700,000 to 950,000 clones, with roughly 96% observed a single time. Sequencing used naive CD8+ T cells sorted from blood. J is TRBJ1-5 and V is TRBV23-1; TRBD1 might be the D (5 bases). TRBV23-1 counts as an open reading frame of uncertain function. This receptor was identified in a man aged 30 to 45 in good health. CDR3 bases: TGCGCCAGCAGTCAAACCTTCTATAGGGGCACCTCGCCCCAGCATTTT. Its translation: CASSQTFYRGTSPQHF.